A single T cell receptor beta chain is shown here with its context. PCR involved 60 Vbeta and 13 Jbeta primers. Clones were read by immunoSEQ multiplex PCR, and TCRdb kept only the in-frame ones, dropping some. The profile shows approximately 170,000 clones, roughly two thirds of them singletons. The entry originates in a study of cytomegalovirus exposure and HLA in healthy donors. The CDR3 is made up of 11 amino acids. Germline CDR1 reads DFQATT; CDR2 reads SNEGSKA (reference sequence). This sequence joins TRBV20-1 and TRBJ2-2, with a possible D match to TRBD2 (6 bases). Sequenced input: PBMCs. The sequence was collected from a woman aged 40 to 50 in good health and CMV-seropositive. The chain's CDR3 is CSGRNTGELFF. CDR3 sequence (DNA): TGCAGCGGGAGGAACACCGGGGAGCTGTTTTTT.